This T cell receptor (beta chain) was sequenced for a study of monozygotic twins with inflammatory bowel disease. A template switching step added UMIs, each with a 6-nucleotide sample barcode. With the 5' RACE reads reprocessed, TCRdb shows one record per CDR3 protein and no DNA. This sample contains 310,000 or so distinct CDR3 sequences. The germline V gene encodes CDR1 MNHEY and CDR2 SVGEGT. The CDR3 covers 14 residues. The chain links TRBV6-2 or TRBV6-3 to TRBJ2-1; there is no DNA to check the TCRdb D call of TRBD1. Material: blood. The receptor was isolated from a human donor with ulcerative colitis or Crohn's disease, or a healthy co-twin of an affected twin (not recorded which). CDR3 region: CASTRTGGRNEQFF.